Each of the 10 T cell receptor beta chains below was sequenced from the same sample in a study of blood T cell repertoires in COVID-19 (dated by TCRdb to 2020 to 2022). Libraries were built with the immunoSEQ multiplex PCR assay. The clones in this table, taken by TCRdb from immuneACCESS, are in-frame only. Not every clone is retained; where verified, under half of the shortfall comes from an unresolved V gene, and the cause of the rest is unknown. The sample has over 150,000 clones on record, approximately 90% of them singletons. Approximately 2% of the sample lies in the top ten. Sequenced: peripheral blood. The receptor source for this set is a young man who had recovered from COVID-19.

V usage is TRBV6-5 and J usage is TRBJ2-7, with 9 bases matching TRBD2. This CDR3 is built from 14 residues. Trimming removed 2 bases from V and 7 bases from J; junction bases left unmatched: 6. CDR1 is MNHEY, CDR2 SVGAGI, per germline. The CDR3: CASSYGGGVGEQYF. CDR3 bases: TGTGCCAGCAGTTACGGCGGGGGGGTTGGGGAGCAGTACTTC.

This clone came up a few times. This rearrangement joins TRBV3-1 (or the pseudogene TRBV3-2) to TRBJ1-2; 9 nucleotides line up with TRBD1. After removal of 3 bases from V and 8 bases from J, the junction contained 4 bases not matched to a gene. This CDR3 has 13 amino acids. Germline V gene sequence: CDR1 LGHDT, CDR2 YNNKEL (reference sequence). The CDR3 loop is CASSQGTGIGYTF. CDR3 bases: TGTGCCAGCAGCCAGGGGACAGGGATAGGCTACACCTTC.

This clone was recorded only once. V is TRBV28 and J is TRBJ1-2; TRBD1 matches 8 bases. There are 15 residues in the CDR3. The V gene's germline CDR1 is MDHEN and CDR2 SYDVKM. The J segment lost 1 base and the V segment lost 5 bases, leaving 6 bases of the junction unmatched. CDR3 coding DNA: TGTGCCAGCAGTCTATTGACAGGGGATAACTATGGCTACACCTTC. Protein: CASSLLTGDNYGYTF.

The V gene is TRBV14, the J gene TRBJ1-6; 7 bases map to TRBD1. This CDR3 has 17 amino acids. Germline CDR1 SGHDN, CDR2 FVKESK. The V gene end was trimmed by 0 bases and the J gene end by 10 bases; junction bases not matched to a gene: 12. The CDR3: CASSQEGAGGSWSPLHF. For the CDR3, the DNA is TGTGCCAGCAGCCAAGAAGGAGCAGGGGGGAGTTGGTCACCCCTCCACTTT.

The V gene is TRBV5-4, the J gene TRBJ2-3; the D gene is possibly TRBD1 (6 bases). This CDR3 contains 13 residues. V lost 4 bases and J 4 bases, leaving 10 bases between the germline ends. Germline V gives CDR1 SGHNT, CDR2 YYREEE (reference sequence). CDR3 amino acids: CASSIRGSDTQYF. Written as DNA, the CDR3 is TGTGCCAGCAGCATCAGGGGCTCAGATACGCAGTATTTT.

This chain uses TRBV28 with TRBJ2-7, with D possibly TRBD1 on 6 matching bases. The length of the CDR3 is 14 residues. Per the germline V gene, CDR1 is MDHEN and CDR2 is SYDVKM. Trimming took off 3 bases at V and 5 bases at J, with 14 bases between the two ends. CDR3 DNA sequence: TGTGCCAGCAGTTTTTTAGCAGGGGCCAACGAGCAGTACTTC. As protein: CASSFLAGANEQYF.

The J gene is TRBJ2-1, the V gene TRBV11-3; D is perhaps TRBD1 (5 bases). Trimming took off 5 bases at V and 2 bases at J, with 10 bases between the two ends. The CDR3 length is 14 residues. The germline V gene encodes CDR1 SGHNT and CDR2 YENEEA. CDR3 sequence (DNA): TGTGCCAGCAGCGGGGCAGGGACCTACAATGAGCAGTTCTTC. Translating gives CASSGAGTYNEQFF.

The chain carries TRBV2 and TRBJ2-7, with a tentative D call TRBD1 (6 bases). The CDR3 consists of 14 residues. V was trimmed by 5 bases and J by 3 bases, leaving 14 bases between them. Germline V gene lookup returns CDR1 SNHLY and CDR2 FYNNEI. This CDR3 is CASSNGQIYYEQYF. CDR3 sequence (DNA): TGTGCCAGCAGTAATGGACAGATCTACTACGAGCAGTACTTC.

The rearrangement uses TRBV7-9 and TRBJ1-4; D not certain. CDR1 and CDR2 (germline): SEHNR, FQNEAQ (reference sequence). The CDR3 sequence is 13 residues long. The germline V and J ends were trimmed by 1 base and 5 bases, with 5 bases remaining between them. CDR3 in DNA: TGTGCCAGCAGCTTAGGGCAGAATGAAAAACTGTTTTTT. Translated, it gives CASSLGQNEKLFF.

This clone appeared a single time. V is TRBV5-4 and J is TRBJ2-3; 9 bases map to TRBD2. Germline V lookup: CDR1 SGHNT, CDR2 YYREEE (reference sequence). The V segment lost 2 bases and the J segment 2 bases; nucleotides outside the gene matches: 6. This CDR3 comprises 16 residues. CDR3 in amino acids: CASSFGSGRTTDTQYF. DNA for the CDR3: TGTGCCAGCAGCTTTGGGAGCGGGAGGACCACAGATACGCAGTATTTT.